This T cell receptor (beta chain) was identified in a study of beta chain features in type 1 diabetes. About the research overall: Age, gender and cell yields were alike across patients and healthy donors. Findings and limits, study-wide: Any HLA type influence on TCRB rearrangement was left unresolved here. In the patient group, naive, central memory and Treg TCRB repertoires seemed more alike than in the healthy donor group. Shortening that was moderate but significant affected the TCRB CDR3s of Type 1 diabetes patients in all four CD4+ subsets.

Since all of the isolated RNA was reverse transcribed, expressed TCRB transcripts were what got sequenced. Generated by immunoSEQ multiplex PCR, the TCRdb table keeps only in-frame clones and is missing some. The sample includes hundreds of thousands of clones, over 9.5% seen only once; the top ten take 0.0085% to 0.012%. V shed 1 base and J shed 8 bases, with 20 bases lying between them. Per germline, CDR1 SEHNR and CDR2 FQNEAQ (reference sequence). The CDR3 is 16 residues long. Details on this clone: Its specificity is unknown.

This rearrangement joins TRBV7-9 to TRBJ1-2; D call uncertain. The sequencing sample was made of naive CD4+ T cells from blood. This receptor was obtained from a woman between 18 and 30 years old with type 1 diabetes. The chain's CDR3 is CASSLVRRNAADGYTF. The CDR3 DNA is TGTGCCAGCAGCTTAGTTCGGAGGAACGCGGCGGACGGCTACACCTTC.